Described below is a single TCR beta chain sequence and its context. The specificity of this receptor is unknown. Qualities for individual bases were not recorded, and no much larger clone is one base off. The data belong to a study of blood T cell repertoires in COVID-19 (TCRdb year 2020). Regarding the complete study: The collaborator samples originated in the United States, Italy and Spain and spanned the acute and convalescent phases of COVID-19. The dataset comprised deeply sampled blood TCRbeta repertoires from subjects exposed to, actively infected with, or recovered from COVID-19. The material from the prospective study consisted of cDNA or gDNA derived from T cells, B-cell-depleted T cells, or PBMCs. The sample metadata nearly always contained a de-identified subject ID, COVID-19 status, age in years and sex. Where HLA class I and class II types were available, the types were taken from metadata supplied by the sample provider, not from assay-based typing. The repertoires were made available in a free public database intended to serve as a resource for research on the immune response to SARS-CoV-2. Samples came from the ongoing ImmuneRACE study (first 160 participants) plus 1,254 subjects from 6 global collaborators. What the study reported, not specific to this receptor: The quantity of clinical and demographic metadata differed by source and by participant and was supplied without curation.

Whole blood was collected in K2EDTA tubes by collaborating institutions according to the institutions' own protocols. For TCRbeta analysis, collaborators shipped samples as frozen whole blood, isolated PBMCs, or DNA extracted from either of those sample types. The immunoSEQ Assay, a bias-controlled multiplex PCR, was used to amplify TCRbeta CDR3 regions from genomic DNA. In the authors' own workflow: The number of nucleated cells in each sample was estimated by amplification of reference gene primers within the assay. Sequence reads were collapsed and filtered to measure the absolute abundance of every unique TCRbeta CDR3 rearrangement. Productive Simpson clonality was computed per sample as the square root of Simpson's diversity index over productive rearrangements. Drawn from immuneACCESS, this table holds only the in-frame rearrangements with V and J called that TCRdb kept. Clones are partly lost; checked studies trace under half to an unresolved V gene and leave the rest unexplained. V, J and clone size derive from that table, while D and trimming were established from the DNA sequence. The table for this sample lists about 280,000 clones; approximately 91% of them were counted only once. 9% to 9.5% of the sample is taken by the ten largest.

CDR1 SGHVS and CDR2 FQNEAQ were looked up in the germline V gene. Measured from the cysteine to the phenylalanine, the CDR3 is 13 residues long. The entry retains the CDR3 DNA only, 39 bases that are in frame from base 1. A distance of 14 bases separates the germline ends of V and J, which lose 8 bases and 3 bases respectively. The sequence links TRBV7-8 to TRBJ2-7; TRBD2 is a possible D gene, resting on 6 matching bases. Source material: peripheral blood. This receptor was identified in a young man with active or convalescent COVID-19. For the CDR3, the sequence is CASGGGTYYEQYF. The bases are TGTGCCAGCGGAGGAGGGACCTACTACGAGCAGTACTTC.